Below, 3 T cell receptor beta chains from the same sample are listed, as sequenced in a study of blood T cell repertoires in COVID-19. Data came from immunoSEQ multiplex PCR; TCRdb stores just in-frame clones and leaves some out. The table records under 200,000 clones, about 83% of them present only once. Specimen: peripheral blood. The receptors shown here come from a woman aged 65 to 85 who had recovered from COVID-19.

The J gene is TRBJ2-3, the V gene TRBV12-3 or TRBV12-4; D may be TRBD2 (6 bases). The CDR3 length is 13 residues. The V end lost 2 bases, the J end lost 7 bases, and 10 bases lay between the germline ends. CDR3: CASSLRRGYTQYF. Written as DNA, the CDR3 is TGTGCCAGCAGTTTACGGCGGGGCTATACGCAGTATTTT.

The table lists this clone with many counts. The CDR3 loop reads CASSRGGAVTEAFF. The CDR3 DNA reads TGTGCCAGCAGTCGCGGGGGGGCGGTCACTGAAGCTTTCTTT. This rearrangement joins TRBV27 to TRBJ1-1, with TRBD1 as a possible D gene (6 bases). Germline CDR1 MNHEY, CDR2 SMNVEV (reference sequence). CDR3 size: 14 residues. Trimming shortened V by 5 bases and J by 4 bases, and 14 bases separated the two germline ends.

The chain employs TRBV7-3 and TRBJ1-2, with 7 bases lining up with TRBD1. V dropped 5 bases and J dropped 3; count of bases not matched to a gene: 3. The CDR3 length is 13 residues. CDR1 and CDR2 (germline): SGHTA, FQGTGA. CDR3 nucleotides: TGTGCCAGCAGCCCCGGGACAGACTATGGCTACACCTTC. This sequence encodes CASSPGTDYGYTF.